The 20 T cell receptor beta chains reported below all come from one sample, sequenced in a study of cytomegalovirus exposure and HLA in healthy donors (dated by TCRdb to between 2016 and 2019). Library method: the immunoSEQ multiplex PCR assay. The multiplex PCR relied on a mix of 60 forward primers for TCR Vbeta segments and 13 reverse primers for TCR Jbeta segments. TCRdb provides this immuneACCESS table in a form limited to in-frame rearrangements. Some clones are lacking; in checked studies, under half of them reflect an unresolved V gene, and why the rest are absent is not known. In all, the sample holds 90,000 to 140,000 clones, and roughly 12% of those were seen once. More than 15% of the sample belongs to the ten largest clones. The sequenced material came from PBMCs. These receptors all stem from a man aged 40-50 years in good health and CMV-seropositive.

The gene calls are TRBV6-6 and TRBJ1-2; a possible D gene is TRBD1 (6 bases). Trimming took 5 bases from V and 4 from J, leaving 11 bases between them. CDR3 length: 13 amino acids. Per the germline V gene, CDR1 is MNHNY and CDR2 is SVGAGI (reference sequence). CDR3 nucleotides: TGTGCCAGCAGTCCCAGGGGATTCTATGGCTACACCTTC. It is translated as CASSPRGFYGYTF.

There are a few counts of this clone. The J gene is TRBJ2-7, the V gene TRBV5-1, with TRBD2 matching over 9 bases. Germline V CDR1 and CDR2: SGHRS, YFSETQ. Trimming took 6 bases from V and 5 from J; bases not matched to a gene: 6. The CDR3 is made up of 13 amino acids. The CDR3 DNA reads as TGCGCCAGCACCGGAGAGCGGGAGGACGAGCAGTACTTC. Translating gives CASTGEREDEQYF.

The gene calls are TRBV7-6 and TRBJ1-1, with unresolved D. This CDR3 has 13 residues. With 2 bases removed from V and 1 base from J, the gap between germline ends came to 5 bases. CDR1 SGHVS and CDR2 FNYEAQ come from the germline V gene. CDR3 in amino acids: CASSLSENTEAFF. The CDR3 region has the DNA TGTGCCAGCAGCTTAAGCGAGAACACTGAAGCTTTCTTT.

This clone has more than one count but fewer than ten. This chain uses TRBV29-1 with TRBJ1-4; D is possibly TRBD1 (6 bases). This CDR3 comprises 12 residues. Germline V gene lookup returns CDR1 SQVTM and CDR2 ANQGSEA. V shed 1 base and J shed 7 bases, with 7 bases lying between them. The CDR3 protein is CSVEVGGEKLFF. The CDR3 bases are TGCAGCGTTGAAGTAGGGGGTGAAAAACTGTTTTTT.

The sample holds a few counts of this clone. The rearrangement uses TRBV2 and TRBJ2-2, with D possibly being TRBD2 (6 bases). Looked up from germline, CDR1 is SNHLY and CDR2 is FYNNEI. V lost 6 bases, J lost 1 base, and 12 bases lay in between. The CDR3 loop spans 15 amino acids. The CDR3 region is CASRKEGWNTGELFF. The DNA for the CDR3 is TGTGCCAGCAGGAAGGAGGGGTGGAACACCGGGGAGCTGTTTTTT.

Only one count was recorded for this clone. The chain carries TRBV5-5 and TRBJ1-1; maybe TRBD1 (5 bases). The V end was cut by 1 base, the J end by 0 bases, with 19 bases between. CDR3 length: 18 residues. The germline V gene encodes CDR1 SGHKS and CDR2 YYEKEE (reference sequence). CDR3 coding DNA: TGTGCCAGCAGCTTGATCGCAGGGCGTGCCCGCATGAACACTGAAGCTTTCTTT. Residues: CASSLIAGRARMNTEAFF. Variable domain in full (rest from reference TRBV5-5 and TRBJ1-1): DAGVTQSPTHLIKTRGQQVTLRCSPISGHKSVSWYQQVLGQGPQFIFQYYEKEERGRGNFPDRFSARQFPNYSSELNVNALLLGDSALYLCASSLIAGRARMNTEAFFGQGTRLTVV.

In this sample, this clone turned up a few times. This sequence joins TRBV21-1 and TRBJ2-1; the table assigns TRBD1, which was not confirmed against the DNA. TRBV21-1 is a listed pseudogene. The CDR3 runs to 14 residues. The CDR3 is CASSKGQSYNEQFF. The DNA of the CDR3 is TGTGCCAGCAGCAAAGGACAGTCCTACAATGAGCAGTTCTTC.

The V gene is TRBV5-1, the J gene TRBJ1-5; 8 bases are a match to TRBD1. Germline-derived CDR1 and CDR2 are SGHRS and YFSETQ. Trimming removed 0 bases from V and 4 bases from J; junction bases left unmatched: 3. The CDR3 extends over 15 amino acids. The CDR3 DNA is TGCGCCAGCAGCTTGGCCACAGGGGGGAATCAGCCCCAGCATTTT. Protein: CASSLATGGNQPQHF.

This clone was seen a single time. CDR3 protein: CASSSTGQETQYF. The CDR3 DNA sequence: TGTGCCAGCAGCTCGACGGGGCAAGAGACCCAGTACTTC. The V call is TRBV7-9, the J call TRBJ2-5, with D possibly TRBD2 on 5 matching bases. The CDR3 loop spans 13 amino acids. Trimming removed 4 bases at V and 2 bases at J, with 8 bases between. CDR1 SEHNR and CDR2 FQNEAQ come from the germline V gene (reference sequence).

This clone appeared a few times. The chain carries TRBV7-9 and TRBJ1-2; 11 bases fit TRBD1. The CDR3 has 15 residues. Germline V gene sequence: CDR1 SEHNR, CDR2 FQNEAQ (reference sequence). V was clipped by 5 bases and J by 8 bases; unmatched bases: 10. This CDR3 is CASSPPGQGGFGYTF. In nucleotides, the CDR3 is TGTGCCAGCAGCCCCCCGGGACAGGGGGGATTCGGCTACACCTTC. Looking up the rest from reference TRBV7-9 and TRBJ1-2 gives the full variable domain: DTGVSQNPRHKITKRGQNVTFRCDPISEHNRLYWYRQTLGQGPEFLTYFQNEAQLEKSRLLSDRFSAERPKGSFSTLEIQRTEQGDSAMYLCASSPPGQGGFGYTFGSGTRLTVV.

The chain has TRBV7-9 and TRBJ1-1; D possibly corresponds to TRBD1 (5 bases). Germline loops: CDR1 SEHNR, CDR2 FQNEAQ (reference sequence). The CDR3 length is 13 residues. The V end was cut by 1 base, the J end by 6 bases, with 9 bases between. The CDR3 reads CASSLVSGSEAFF. Here the CDR3 DNA reads TGTGCCAGCAGCTTAGTATCAGGGTCTGAAGCTTTCTTT.

The V and J genes are TRBV18 and TRBJ2-3; 12 bases fit TRBD1. The CDR3 covers 15 residues. V shed 7 bases, J shed 6 bases, and the junction held 8 bases outside the gene matches. Germline CDR1 is KGHSH and CDR2 is LQKENI. In DNA, the CDR3 is TGTGCCAGCTTTTCCCGGGACAGGGGGCCTGATACGCAGTATTTT. Protein: CASFSRDRGPDTQYF.

The gene calls are TRBV7-8 and TRBJ2-2; TRBD2 might be the D (5 bases). CDR1 and CDR2 from the germline V gene are SGHVS and FQNEAQ. V shed 3 bases and J shed 3 bases, with 11 bases lying between them. The CDR3 is 15 residues long. As DNA, the CDR3 is TGTGCCAGCAGCTTTTTAGGGAGTGACACCGGGGAGCTGTTTTTT. Protein sequence: CASSFLGSDTGELFF.

The CDR3 DNA reads as TGTGCCAGCGTCGGGGGACTAGCGGGAGTAAGGATAGCGGACGGCTCTGGGATGGATACGCAGTATTTT. This sequence encodes CASVGGLAGVRIADGSGMDTQYF. The V and J genes are TRBV27 and TRBJ2-3, with 14 bases that match TRBD2. The CDR3 runs 23 residues. J gave up 6 bases and V 8 bases, and 31 bases lay outside the gene matches. The germline CDR1 and CDR2 sequences are MNHEY and SMNVEV (reference sequence).

Only a few counts were recorded for this clone. This chain uses TRBV25-1 with TRBJ1-1, with 10 bases that match TRBD1. The CDR3 is 15 amino acids. The trim removed 4 bases at V and 5 bases at J, leaving 7 bases unmatched. Germline loops: CDR1 MGHDK, CDR2 SYGVNS. In DNA form, the CDR3 reads TGTGCCAGCAGTGCCCACCGGGACAGGGGAACTGAAGCTTTCTTT. Translated: CASSAHRDRGTEAFF. Together with reference TRBV25-1 and TRBJ1-1, the CDR3 gives the full variable domain: EADIYQTPRYLVIGTGKKITLECSQTMGHDKMYWYQQDPGMELHLIHYSYGVNSTEKGDLSSESTVSRIRTEHFPLTLESARPSHTSQYLCASSAHRDRGTEAFFGQGTRLTVV.

A remark on this clone: The sample has other DNA sequences that encode this CDR3 too. V gene TRBV4-1 combines with J gene TRBJ1-2; weak D call: TRBD1 (6 bases). The germline V and J ends were trimmed by 1 base and 2 bases, with 14 bases remaining between them. The CDR3 has 16 amino acids. CDR1 is MGHRA and CDR2 is YSYEKL in the germline V gene. CDR3 residues: CASSQVPGAINYGYTF. The CDR3 region has the DNA TGCGCCAGCAGCCAAGTTCCAGGGGCAATAAACTATGGCTACACCTTC.

With regard to this clone: Sequence at one end of the junction differs from germline and may be a read error. The J gene is TRBJ2-3, the V gene TRBV30; 9 bases align to TRBD2. The CDR3 extends over 17 amino acids. Germline CDR1 reads GTSNPN; CDR2 reads SVGIG (reference sequence). CDR3: CAWSVMGGLARVDKQYF. In DNA, the CDR3 is TGTGCCTGGAGTGTAATGGGTGGACTAGCGAGAGTGGATAAGCAGTATTTT.

The rearrangement joins TRBV6-1 to TRBJ2-5; possible D gene TRBD2, 5 bases. CDR1 and CDR2 from the germline V gene are MNHNS and SASEGT. V was pared by 4 bases and J by 4 bases, with 19 bases between. The length of the CDR3 is 16 residues. In DNA, the CDR3 is TGTGCCAGCAGTGCCTGGAGCGGAGGAGTGGTAGAGACCCAGTACTTC. This sequence encodes CASSAWSGGVVETQYF.

There are a few counts of this clone. The chain recombines TRBV7-2 with TRBJ2-7; TRBD2 might be the D (6 bases). CDR1 and CDR2 from the germline V gene are SGHTA and FQGNSA. The V end was cut by 1 base, the J end by 3 bases, with 10 bases between. The CDR3 has 14 amino acids. CDR3 nucleotides: TGTGCCAGCAGCTTAGGCGGGAATTACTACGAGCAGTACTTC. It is translated as CASSLGGNYYEQYF.

This clone was recorded a few times. V usage is TRBV5-3 and J usage is TRBJ2-6; possibly TRBD2 for D (6 bases). TRBV5-3 falls under the ORF class, with uncertain function. Deletions cut 2 bases from V and 0 bases from J, with 9 bases between. This CDR3 is 16 amino acids long. CDR3 region: CARSFGRSSGANVLTF. The CDR3 DNA is TGTGCCAGAAGCTTCGGGAGATCCTCTGGGGCCAACGTCCTGACTTTC.